Below are 5 T cell receptor beta chains sequenced from a single sample in a study of T-cell reconstitution after alpha-beta-depleted transplantation in children. A TCRbeta library incorporating unique molecular identifiers was prepared. TCRdb used MiXCR to reprocess the PCR reads, holding one entry per CDR3 protein. The sample includes some 490,000 distinct CDR3 sequences, around 13% seen only once; the top ten take around 5.6%. The sequenced sample was PBMCs from the stem cell graft donor, obtained from the stem cell graft. Receptors were obtained from a human donor who donated a stem cell graft to a child with combined immunodeficiency.

At least ten counts were recorded for this clonotype. The chain employs TRBV12-3 or TRBV12-4 and TRBJ2-3, with TRBD2 as a possible D gene (6 bases). CDR3 size: 14 residues. Trimming removed 6 bases from V and 6 bases from J, with 16 bases in between. The CDR3 DNA reads TGTGCCAGCAGCGCGGGACTCTCTTCGGATACGCAGTATTTT. Protein product: CASSAGLSSDTQYF.

This clonotype has ten or more counts. The V and J genes are TRBV12-3 or TRBV12-4 and TRBJ2-3; TRBD1 might be the D (5 bases). V was trimmed by 7 bases and J by 6 bases, leaving 26 bases between them. The CDR3 spans 17 residues. The CDR3 nucleotides read TGTGCCAGCACCCCAGATCGACAGACCCCTGGGGCTGATACGCAGTATTTT. Its translation is CASTPDRQTPGADTQYF.

The chain recombines TRBV20-1 with TRBJ2-1, with 9 bases fitting TRBD2. CDR3 size: 15 residues. CDR1 DFQATT and CDR2 SNEGSKA come from the germline V gene (reference sequence). Losses at the gene ends were 6 bases for V and 5 bases for J; bases not matched to a gene: 11. In DNA form, the CDR3 reads TGCAGTGCCGCGGGGGGGGAGGGCGGTAACAATGAGCAGTTCTTC. Its translation is CSAAGGEGGNNEQFF.

The chain carries TRBV12-3 or TRBV12-4 and TRBJ1-1, with TRBD1 matching 7 bases. V lost 5 bases, J lost 4 bases, and 4 bases stayed unmatched. This CDR3 comprises 13 residues. This chain's CDR3 is CASSPGGSTEAFF. The CDR3 nucleotides read TGTGCCAGCAGTCCAGGGGGGAGCACTGAAGCTTTCTTT.

This clonotype turned up a few times. This chain joins TRBV6-2 or TRBV6-3 and TRBJ2-1; tentatively, D is TRBD2 (5 bases). V dropped 5 bases and J dropped 5 bases, with 13 bases sitting between them. The CDR3 is 14 residues long. Germline assignment: CDR1 MNHEY and CDR2 SVGEGT. CDR3 protein: CASSKLPGNNEQFF. DNA of the CDR3: TGTGCCAGCAGTAAGCTACCGGGGAACAATGAGCAGTTCTTC.